A selection of T cell receptor beta chains follows, all from one sample in a study of patients and donors after allogeneic stem cell transplantation. A single record per CDR3 protein comes from TCRdb applying MiXCR to the RT-PCR reads. This table has 25,000 or so distinct CDR3 sequences, 25% to 35% appearing once. Sequenced: blood, either unsorted or a sorted T cell fraction (not recorded which). The receptors originated from a human donor who was either an allogeneic HSCT recipient or a stem cell or donor lymphocyte infusion donor (not recorded which). It is not recorded whose cells these are; they may come from a transplant donor. Both conserved end residues are part of each CDR3. A D gene is named only where the DNA matches it firmly. Not all rows give a size; the values are once, few, many and, for expanded clones, a class.

j_gene: TRBJ1-1; d_gene: -; v_gene: TRBV7-6; abundance: few; CDR3aa: CASRRDRRAEAFF; CDR3nt: TGTGCCAGCAGACGAGACAGGAGGGCTGAAGCTTTCTTT
j_gene: TRBJ2-7; d_gene: -; v_gene: TRBV20-1; abundance: -; CDR3aa: CSAGPGQVEQYF; CDR3nt: TGCAGTGCTGGCCCTGGCCAGGTCGAGCAGTACTTC
j_gene: TRBJ1-2; d_gene: TRBD1; v_gene: TRBV6-2/TRBV6-3; abundance: few; CDR3aa: CASNQDRANYGYTF; CDR3nt: TGTGCCAGCAATCAGGACAGGGCTAACTATGGCTACACCTTC
j_gene: TRBJ1-6; d_gene: -; v_gene: TRBV6-1; abundance: -; CDR3aa: CASRRGPTYNSPLHF; CDR3nt: TGTGCCAGCAGGCGGGGACCGACGTATAATTCACCCCTCCACTTT
j_gene: TRBJ2-5; d_gene: -; v_gene: TRBV29-1; abundance: -; CDR3aa: CSVPVQETQYF; CDR3nt: TGCAGCGTTCCTGTCCAAGAGACCCAGTACTTC
j_gene: TRBJ2-1; d_gene: -; v_gene: TRBV24-1; abundance: -; CDR3aa: CATSGGSGSYNEQFF; CDR3nt: TGTGCCACCAGTGGGGGCTCGGGCTCCTACAATGAGCAGTTCTTC
j_gene: TRBJ2-7; d_gene: -; v_gene: TRBV29-1; abundance: -; CDR3aa: CSAGRTYEQYF; CDR3nt: TGCAGCGCTGGACGGACTTACGAGCAGTACTTC
j_gene: TRBJ1-1; d_gene: -; v_gene: TRBV7-9; abundance: many; CDR3aa: CASSYGAGEAFF; CDR3nt: TGTGCCAGCAGCTATGGGGCGGGTGAAGCTTTCTTT
j_gene: TRBJ2-5; d_gene: -; v_gene: TRBV27; abundance: -; CDR3aa: CASSRGTVGTQYF; CDR3nt: TGTGCCAGCAGCCGGGGGACAGTTGGGACCCAGTACTTC
j_gene: TRBJ1-3; d_gene: -; v_gene: TRBV4-3; abundance: few; CDR3aa: CASSQHDRGSGNTIYF; CDR3nt: TGCGCCAGCAGCCAACATGACCGGGGCTCTGGAAACACCATATATTTT